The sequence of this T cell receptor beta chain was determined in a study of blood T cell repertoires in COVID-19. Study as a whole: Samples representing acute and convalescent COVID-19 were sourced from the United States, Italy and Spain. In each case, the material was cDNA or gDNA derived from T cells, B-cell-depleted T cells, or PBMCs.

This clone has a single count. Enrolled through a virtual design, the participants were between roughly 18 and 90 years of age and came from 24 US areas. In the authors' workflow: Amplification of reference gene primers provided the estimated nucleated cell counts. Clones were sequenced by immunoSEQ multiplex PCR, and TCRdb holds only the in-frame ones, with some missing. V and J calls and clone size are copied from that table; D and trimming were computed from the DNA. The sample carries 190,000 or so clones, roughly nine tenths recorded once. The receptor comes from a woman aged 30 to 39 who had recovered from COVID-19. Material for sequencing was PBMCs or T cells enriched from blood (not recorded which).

The CDR3 sequence: CAISDHATANTEAFF. CDR3 coding DNA: TGTGCCATCAGTGATCACGCGACAGCGAACACTGAAGCTTTCTTT. The J gene is TRBJ1-1, the V gene TRBV10-3, with a tentative D call TRBD1 (5 bases). The V end lost 3 bases, the J end lost 1 base, and 12 bases lay between the germline ends. Germline V gene sequence: CDR1 ENHRY, CDR2 SYGVKD. CDR3 size: 15 residues.